This T cell receptor beta chain was sequenced in a study of T-cell reconstitution after alpha-beta-depleted transplantation in children. Regarding the study as a whole: Some patients owed their high day-60 TCRbeta diversity to surviving recipient T cells and thymic progenitors. At one year after transplant, newly produced T cells mostly accounted for T-cell counts and diversity.

Unique molecular identifiers featured in how the TCRbeta library was prepared. From the PCR reads, TCRdb called clonotypes with MiXCR, one entry per CDR3 protein. The sample lists 700,000 or so distinct CDR3 sequences, under 15% occurring once. In this sample, this clonotype turned up many times. The antigen is undetermined. J lost 2 bases, V lost 6 bases, and 3 bases had no gene match. The germline CDR1 and CDR2 sequences are DFQATT and SNEGSKA (reference sequence). CDR3 length: 13 residues. This clonotype was obtained from a girl aged 2-10 years with congenital amegakaryocytic thrombocytopenia, due to receive a stem cell transplant. Source: PBMCs, taken before TCRalphabeta/CD19-depleted stem cell transplant. This chain uses TRBV20-1 with TRBJ2-3; 9 nucleotides align to TRBD2. CDR3 region: CSAGLAFTDTQYF. CDR3 in DNA: TGCAGTGCCGGACTAGCGTTCACAGATACGCAGTATTTT.